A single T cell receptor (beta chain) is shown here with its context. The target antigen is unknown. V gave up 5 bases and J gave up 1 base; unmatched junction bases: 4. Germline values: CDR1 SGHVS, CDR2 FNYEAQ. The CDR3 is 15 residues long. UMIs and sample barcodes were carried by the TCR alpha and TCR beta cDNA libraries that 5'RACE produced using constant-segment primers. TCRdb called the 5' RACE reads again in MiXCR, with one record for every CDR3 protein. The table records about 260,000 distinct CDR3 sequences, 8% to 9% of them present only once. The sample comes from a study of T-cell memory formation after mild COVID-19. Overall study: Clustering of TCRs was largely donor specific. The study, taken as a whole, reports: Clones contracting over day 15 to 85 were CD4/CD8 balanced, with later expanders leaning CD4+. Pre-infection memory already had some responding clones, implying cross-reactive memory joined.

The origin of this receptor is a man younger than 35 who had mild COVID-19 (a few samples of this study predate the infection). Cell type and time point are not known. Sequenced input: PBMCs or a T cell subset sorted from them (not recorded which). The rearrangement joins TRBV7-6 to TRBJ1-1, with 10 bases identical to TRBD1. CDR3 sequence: CASSQGQGKNTEAFF. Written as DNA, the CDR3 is TGTGCCAGCAGCCAGGGACAGGGGAAGAACACTGAAGCTTTCTTT.